This entry concerns a single TCR beta chain. The repertoire was sequenced with immunoSEQ multiplex PCR; TCRdb's copy has only in-frame clones and lacks some. Among approximately 1,500,000 clones listed, about 96% were seen once. The record originates from a study of shared clonotypes between healthy human individuals. Trimming took 6 bases from V and 4 from J; bases not matched to a gene: 5. The CDR3 sequence is 14 residues long. The germline CDR1 and CDR2 sequences are KGHSH and LQKENI. The material sequenced was naive CD4+ T cells sorted from blood. Subset given: CD45RA+ positively selected. The clonotype was recovered from a young man in good health. The chain employs TRBV18 and TRBJ2-7, with 11 bases matching TRBD1. CDR3 sequence: CASSTGTGGYEQYF. The CDR3 DNA sequence: TGTGCCAGCTCTACCGGGACAGGGGGTTACGAGCAGTACTTC. The full variable domain, with the rest looked up from reference TRBV18 and TRBJ2-7, is NAGVMQNPRHLVRRRGQEARLRCSPMKGHSHVYWYRQLPEEGLKFMVYLQKENIIDESGMPKERFSAEFPKEGPSILRIQQVVRGDSAAYFCASSTGTGGYEQYFGPGTRLTVT.